The rows below give T cell receptor beta chains drawn from one sample of a study of CD8 T cells in ankylosing spondylitis. MiXCR was run by TCRdb on the 5' RACE reads, yielding one entry per CDR3 protein. Among over 100,000 distinct CDR3 sequences, 7% were seen once, and the ten largest hold about 12%. Input material: blood, either unsorted or a sorted T cell fraction (not recorded which). All receptors come from a male donor with ankylosing spondylitis or in good health (not recorded which). CDR3s include the opening cysteine and the closing phenylalanine or tryptophan.

CDR3: CASSTGLAGATLAKNIQYF; J: TRBJ2-4; length: 19; V: TRBV19
CDR3: CASANLRDGSSYNEQFF; J: TRBJ2-1; length: 17; V: TRBV5-1
CDR3: CASSQTGIVTEAFF; J: TRBJ1-1; length: 14; V: TRBV9
CDR3: CASSLDNNEQFF; J: TRBJ2-1; length: 12; V: TRBV12-3/TRBV12-4
CDR3: CASSEMITSRKISSYEQYF; J: TRBJ2-7; length: 19; V: TRBV2
CDR3: CASSLSGSGGSSTDTQYF; J: TRBJ2-3; length: 18; V: TRBV5-4
CDR3: CASSSQNNEQFF; J: TRBJ2-1; length: 12; V: TRBV7-3
CDR3: CASSLPDGGGYTF; J: TRBJ1-2; length: 13; V: TRBV19
CDR3: CASRRGLYQLNNEQFF; J: TRBJ2-1; length: 16; V: TRBV12-3/TRBV12-4
CDR3: CASSFRGEETQYF; J: TRBJ2-5; length: 13; V: TRBV7-9
CDR3: CASSLSQTNNEQFF; J: TRBJ2-1; length: 14; V: TRBV7-9
CDR3: CASRVRQGSNTEAFF; J: TRBJ1-1; length: 15; V: TRBV5-1
CDR3: CASSPRQSSYNTEAFF; J: TRBJ1-1; length: 16; V: TRBV7-9
CDR3: CASSLDGRTNQPQHF; J: TRBJ1-5; length: 15; V: TRBV5-1
CDR3: CATSHVTDTQYF; J: TRBJ2-3; length: 12; V: TRBV15
CDR3: CASSSDANTGELFF; J: TRBJ2-2; length: 14; V: TRBV5-1
CDR3: CASSVLGTGEDEQFF; J: TRBJ2-1; length: 15; V: TRBV9
CDR3: CATSPILSGSRNEQFF; J: TRBJ2-1; length: 16; V: TRBV15
CDR3: CASSVGDREFIYNEQFF; J: TRBJ2-1; length: 17; V: TRBV9
CDR3: CASSQSRANTGELFF; J: TRBJ2-2; length: 15; V: TRBV3-1
CDR3: CSVPQGREQYF; J: TRBJ2-7; length: 11; V: TRBV20-1
CDR3: CASSQEQGAWSGNTIYF; J: TRBJ1-3; length: 17; V: TRBV4-1
CDR3: CSEGGGWETQYF; J: TRBJ2-5; length: 12; V: TRBV20-1
CDR3: CSVEDPMGNYGYTF; J: TRBJ1-2; length: 14; V: TRBV29-1
CDR3: CASSPPQGLHEQYF; J: TRBJ2-7; length: 14; V: TRBV18
CDR3: CASSFRTSGSGAGELFF; J: TRBJ2-2; length: 17; V: TRBV7-2
CDR3: CASRKTGQNSPLHF; J: TRBJ1-6; length: 14; V: TRBV7-9
CDR3: CASSLDVRRLINTGELFF; J: TRBJ2-2; length: 18; V: TRBV11-2
CDR3: CASSLGREWGGYTF; J: TRBJ1-2; length: 14; V: TRBV12-3/TRBV12-4
CDR3: CATSAGSGGAVGELFF; J: TRBJ2-2; length: 16; V: TRBV24-1
CDR3: CASATQISTDTQYF; J: TRBJ2-3; length: 14; V: TRBV5-1
CDR3: CASSLISGRRQEQFF; J: TRBJ2-1; length: 15; V: TRBV7-9
CDR3: CASSPEFGSYNEQFF; J: TRBJ2-1; length: 15; V: TRBV5-1
CDR3: CASSLDQDGYTF; J: TRBJ1-2; length: 12; V: TRBV12-3/TRBV12-4
CDR3: CASSIRTLHTEAFF; J: TRBJ1-1; length: 14; V: TRBV19
CDR3: CAWSVGQGNQPQHF; J: TRBJ1-5; length: 14; V: TRBV30
CDR3: CASSLVTGSTDTQYF; J: TRBJ2-3; length: 15; V: TRBV7-9
CDR3: CASSPNPGLGPGELFF; J: TRBJ2-2; length: 16; V: TRBV12-3/TRBV12-4
CDR3: CAISESAVGLEKLFF; J: TRBJ1-4; length: 15; V: TRBV10-3
CDR3: CASSPGLYDGTDTQYF; J: TRBJ2-3; length: 16; V: TRBV4-2
CDR3: CATSDRQGANVSPLHF; J: TRBJ1-6; length: 16; V: TRBV15
CDR3: CASRSGTNQPQHF; J: TRBJ1-5; length: 13; V: TRBV5-1
CDR3: CSARVGGLNTEAFF; J: TRBJ1-1; length: 14; V: TRBV20-1
CDR3: CATSRDEKYEQFF; J: TRBJ2-1; length: 13; V: TRBV15
CDR3: CSARGSRPEAFF; J: TRBJ1-1; length: 12; V: TRBV20-1
CDR3: CASSLEGRNSYEQYF; J: TRBJ2-7; length: 15; V: TRBV5-1
CDR3: CASSPTGDNEQFF; J: TRBJ2-1; length: 13; V: TRBV18
CDR3: CASSHEYGTYNQPQHF; J: TRBJ1-5; length: 16; V: TRBV4-1